This TCR beta chain came from a study of PD-L1 blockade in urothelial cancer. About the study: Most patients, twenty-five of 29, were males with bladder-origin cancer. Blood was subjected to analysis at 3 weeks (second dose) and 6 weeks following treatment start. General observations from the study: Patients with below-median pretreatment blood clonality survived longer.

As concerns this clone: Its specificity is not known.

CDR1 is SSHAT and CDR2 is FNYEAQ in the germline V gene (reference sequence). V lost 5 bases to trimming and J lost 6 bases, with 11 bases between them. The length of the CDR3 is 13 residues. Time point reported: peripheral blood 6 weeks after treatment start. Between 1 and 8 samples per patient were obtained, pretreatment and on-treatment. Measured with immunoSEQ multiplex PCR; TCRdb has only the in-frame clones, and not every one. The sample lists about 46,000 clones; roughly 84% were seen once. The chain links TRBV7-7 to TRBJ2-1; perhaps TRBD2 as D (5 bases). The TCR comes from a man in his fifties or sixties with urothelial cancer. The source material was PBMCs, sampled around atezolizumab (anti-PD-L1) treatment. The CDR3 DNA reads as TGTGCCAGCAGCCCGGGGAATGGCAATGAGCAGTTCTTC. Protein: CASSPGNGNEQFF.